This T cell receptor (beta chain) was found in a study of CD8 T cells in Susac syndrome. The CDR3 is 15 residues long. In germline, CDR1 is LNHNV, CDR2 YYDKDF (reference sequence). Trimming shortened V by 0 bases and J by 9 bases, and 15 bases separated the two germline ends. An amount of RNA that ranged from roughly 0.45 to 1 ug was reverse transcribed with random hexamers. TCRdb re-called the immunoSEQ multiplex PCR reads with MiXCR, one entry per CDR3 protein. Altogether 150,000 or so distinct CDR3 sequences are present, roughly 95% being singletons, with the ten largest covering around 0.12%. Sequencing was performed on CD4+ T cells from PBMCs. J is TRBJ2-1 and V is TRBV15; TRBD2 might be the D (5 bases). This clonotype originated in a human donor with Susac syndrome. CDR3 protein: CATSRDQESGVEQFF. The CDR3 coding sequence is TGTGCCACCAGCAGAGATCAGGAGAGCGGAGTTGAGCAGTTCTTC.